The entry below gives a single T cell receptor (beta chain) sequence along with its context. Its antigen remains unidentified. The CDR3 runs to 13 residues. Germline CDR1 is SGHVS and CDR2 is FQNEAQ. V was shortened by 5 bases and J by 4 bases, with 11 bases between the two germline ends. Generated by immunoSEQ multiplex PCR, the TCRdb table keeps only in-frame clones and is missing some. Found here are 13,000 or so clones, about 86% of them singletons; the top ten hold 58%. The data were obtained in a study of T cells in localized non-small cell lung cancer. Findings and limits, study-wide: Uninvolved adjacent lung showed the highest T cell clonality, exceeding tumor. Median approximately 61 top-100 tumor clones were shared with paired adjacent lung. Longer overall survival associated with higher blood T cell density; shorter survival with higher adjacent-lung clonality. Sequencing was limited to one tumor region, leaving the possibility of heterogeneity open.

The specimen was peripheral blood, collected before any cancer treatment. V usage is TRBV7-8 and J usage is TRBJ1-1; D remains unclear. The TCR was taken from a male donor older than 55 with stage III lung adenocarcinoma. This CDR3 reads CASSGPLGTEAFF. CDR3 nucleotides: TGTGCCAGCAGCGGACCGCTGGGCACTGAAGCTTTCTTT.